The next 19 T cell receptor beta chains were all read from a single sample in a study of T cell repertoires in ileal Crohn's disease. Only in-frame clones appear in the TCRdb table, and some are missing; sequencing was by immunoSEQ multiplex PCR. The repertoire holds roughly 5,300 clones, approximately 78% seen once, with around 15% in the top ten. Sequencing input: ileal tissue. These receptors originate from an adult with Crohn's disease.

This chain connects TRBV15 to TRBJ2-5, with 8 bases fitting TRBD2. V lost 0 bases to trimming and J lost 4 bases; unmatched junction nucleotides: 13. The CDR3 spans 18 residues. CDR1 and CDR2 from the germline V gene are LNHNV and YYDKDF (reference sequence). This chain's CDR3 is CATSRDRGTSSGRETQYF. CDR3 nucleotides: TGTGCCACCAGCAGAGATCGGGGGACTAGTTCGGGGAGAGAGACCCAGTACTTC.

The chain is built from TRBV4-3 and TRBJ2-7, with 7 bases that match TRBD1. Germline CDR1 reads LGHNA; CDR2 reads YSLEER. The V and J ends lost 4 bases and 5 bases, in that order; junction bases with no gene match: 8. The CDR3 is made up of 14 amino acids. CDR3: CASSPRQGGHEQYF. DNA for the CDR3: TGCGCCAGCAGCCCCCGACAGGGTGGGCACGAGCAGTACTTC.

The V gene is TRBV11-2, the J gene TRBJ2-1; 13 bases are a match to TRBD2. Per germline, CDR1 SGHAT and CDR2 FQNNGV. V shed 5 bases and J 4 bases; nucleotides not matched to a gene: 2. This CDR3 contains 15 residues. The CDR3 nucleotides are TGTGCCAGCAGCGGGGGACTAGCGGGATACAATGAGCAGTTCTTC. It translates to CASSGGLAGYNEQFF.

In this sample, this clone turned up a few times. The chain links TRBV18 to TRBJ2-3, with 9 bases matching TRBD1. After removal of 5 bases from V and 0 bases from J, the junction contained 3 bases not matched to a gene. CDR1 KGHSH and CDR2 LQKENI come from the germline V gene. This CDR3 has 15 residues. CDR3 residues: CASSGQGISTDTQYF. CDR3 sequence (DNA): TGTGCCAGCTCAGGACAGGGGATAAGCACAGATACGCAGTATTTT.

This clone has more than one count but fewer than ten. The chain recombines TRBV9 with TRBJ1-2, with TRBD1 matching over 9 bases. Germline V gene lookup returns CDR1 SGDLS and CDR2 YYNGEE. V lost 4 bases, J lost 4 bases, and 14 bases stayed unmatched. The CDR3 runs 17 residues. The CDR3, as DNA: TGTGCCAGCAGCTTGGCGGGACAGGGAAGCATGGTCTATGGCTACACCTTC. It specifies CASSLAGQGSMVYGYTF.

This clone was found once. The CDR3 here is CASSQGGQGPTYGYTF. As DNA, the CDR3 is TGCGCCAGCAGCCAAGGGGGACAGGGGCCGACCTATGGCTACACCTTC. The V and J genes are TRBV4-1 and TRBJ1-2; 10 bases agree with TRBD1. Germline CDR1 and CDR2: MGHRA and YSYEKL. The V gene end was trimmed by 1 base and the J gene end by 4 bases; junction bases not matched to a gene: 6. This CDR3 comprises 16 residues.

The gene calls are TRBV2 and TRBJ2-5, with 8 bases aligning to TRBD2. CDR1 and CDR2 from the germline V gene are SNHLY and FYNNEI. The J segment lost 4 bases and the V segment lost 2 bases, leaving 0 bases of the junction unmatched. The CDR3 has 13 residues. The CDR3 reads CASSERGGETQYF. As DNA, the CDR3 is TGTGCCAGCAGTGAACGGGGGGGAGAGACCCAGTACTTC.

As DNA, the CDR3 is TGTGCCAGCAGTTACTCGGCGGGGGGCAGGGAAAAACTGTTTTTT. Translated: CASSYSAGGREKLFF. The V and J genes are TRBV6-6 and TRBJ1-4; the D gene is possibly TRBD1 (6 bases). The CDR3 sequence is 15 residues long. Germline V gives CDR1 MNHNY, CDR2 SVGAGI (reference sequence). The V and J ends lost 0 bases and 8 bases respectively, with 13 bases between them.

The sample holds a few counts of this clone. The CDR3 protein is CASGLGTDGYTF. CDR3 nucleotide sequence: TGTGCCAGCGGGCTCGGGACAGATGGCTACACCTTC. The chain employs TRBV7-3 and TRBJ1-2; 7 bases agree with TRBD1. Germline V gene lookup returns CDR1 SGHTA and CDR2 FQGTGA. The V gene end was trimmed by 8 bases and the J gene end by 6 bases; junction bases not matched to a gene: 6. This CDR3 is built from 12 residues.

The chain has TRBV19 and TRBJ1-2, with D hard to call. Germline V gene sequence: CDR1 LNHDA, CDR2 SQIVND (reference sequence). CDR3 length: 17 amino acids. Between the trimmed V and J ends, which lost 6 bases and 4 bases, there was a span of 24 bases. CDR3 sequence: CASSTTAPLEAVYGYTF. For the CDR3, the DNA is TGTGCCAGTAGCACCACCGCACCGCTGGAGGCCGTCTATGGCTACACCTTC. Supplemented by reference TRBV19 and TRBJ1-2, the full variable domain reads DGGITQSPKYLFRKEGQNVTLSCEQNLNHDAMYWYRQDPGQGLRLIYYSQIVNDFQKGDIAEGYSVSREKKESFPLTVTSAQKNPTAFYLCASSTTAPLEAVYGYTFGSGTRLTVV.

This chain connects TRBV19 to TRBJ1-2; D is undetermined. V was clipped by 7 bases and J by 4 bases, with 13 bases between them. Per germline, CDR1 LNHDA and CDR2 SQIVND (reference sequence). The CDR3 is made up of 13 amino acids. DNA for the CDR3: TGTGCCAGTACCGTCTCGGACGCCTATGGCTACACCTTC. Amino acids: CASTVSDAYGYTF.

The J gene is TRBJ2-5, the V gene TRBV9, with 14 bases matching TRBD2. Germline V lookup: CDR1 SGDLS, CDR2 YYNGEE. The CDR3 is made up of 18 amino acids. Trimming at V came to 0 bases and at J to 4 bases, leaving 8 bases not matched to a gene. CDR3 region: CASSVGGLAGGRRETQYF. The DNA of the CDR3 is TGTGCCAGCAGCGTAGGAGGACTAGCGGGGGGCCGACGAGAGACCCAGTACTTC.

The V gene is TRBV6-6, the J gene TRBJ2-7; 11 bases are shared with TRBD2. The V and J ends lost 2 bases and 6 bases, in that order; junction bases with no gene match: 6. Germline V lookup: CDR1 MNHNY, CDR2 SVGAGI (reference sequence). CDR3 length: 15 amino acids. The DNA of the CDR3 is TGTGCCAGCAGTTACCCCGGGACTAGCGGTCGCGAGCAGTACTTC. It encodes CASSYPGTSGREQYF.

The chain carries TRBV10-3 and TRBJ2-3; 12 bases are a match to TRBD2. Germline trimming cut 2 bases from V and 5 bases from J; bases unmatched to any gene: 5. The CDR3 has 16 residues. CDR1 ENHRY and CDR2 SYGVKD come from the germline V gene. This CDR3 is CAISEASGGALDTQYF. DNA of the CDR3: TGTGCCATCAGTGAGGCTAGCGGGGGGGCCCTAGATACGCAGTATTTT.

The chain uses TRBV30 and TRBJ1-1, with 8 bases that match TRBD1. The germline gives CDR1 GTSNPN, CDR2 SVGIG (reference sequence). This CDR3 spans 13 amino acids. V gave up 3 bases and J gave up 4 bases; unmatched junction bases: 4. CDR3 loop: CAWRDRVGTEAFF. The CDR3 nucleotides are TGTGCCTGGAGGGACAGGGTGGGCACTGAAGCTTTCTTT.

This chain uses TRBV27 with TRBJ2-7; D is perhaps TRBD2 (5 bases). Trimming shortened V by 5 bases and J by 4 bases, and 18 bases separated the two germline ends. There are 15 residues in the CDR3. Germline assignment: CDR1 MNHEY and CDR2 SMNVEV (reference sequence). The CDR3 DNA reads as TGTGCCAGCAGTGTTCTTTCGGGGTATGGATACGAGCAGTACTTC. The encoded protein is CASSVLSGYGYEQYF.

This chain joins TRBV6-5 and TRBJ1-1; no firm D call. CDR3 length: 11 amino acids. The V and J ends lost 3 bases and 8 bases respectively, with 7 bases between them. Germline CDR1 is MNHEY and CDR2 is SVGAGI. For the CDR3, the DNA is TGTGCCAGCAGTTATGGGGAAGAAGCTTTCTTT. Its protein product is CASSYGEEAFF.

The J gene is TRBJ1-1, the V gene TRBV7-3; D might be TRBD1 (5 bases). The germline CDR1 and CDR2 sequences are SGHTA and FQGTGA. The germline V and J ends were trimmed by 2 bases and 2 bases, with 6 bases remaining between them. This CDR3 comprises 13 residues. The CDR3 DNA reads as TGTGCCAGCAGCTTACAGGGTAACACTGAAGCTTTCTTT. Residues: CASSLQGNTEAFF.

The chain is built from TRBV6-6 and TRBJ1-3, with D maybe TRBD1 (5 bases). CDR3 length: 16 amino acids. Germline V CDR1 and CDR2: MNHNY, SVGAGI (reference sequence). The V gene lost 7 bases and the J gene lost 4 bases, with 20 bases spanning the gap. The CDR3 region has the DNA TGTGCCAGCACCTCCCTCCGGCAGGGAGGAGGAAACACCATATATTTT. Protein: CASTSLRQGGGNTIYF.